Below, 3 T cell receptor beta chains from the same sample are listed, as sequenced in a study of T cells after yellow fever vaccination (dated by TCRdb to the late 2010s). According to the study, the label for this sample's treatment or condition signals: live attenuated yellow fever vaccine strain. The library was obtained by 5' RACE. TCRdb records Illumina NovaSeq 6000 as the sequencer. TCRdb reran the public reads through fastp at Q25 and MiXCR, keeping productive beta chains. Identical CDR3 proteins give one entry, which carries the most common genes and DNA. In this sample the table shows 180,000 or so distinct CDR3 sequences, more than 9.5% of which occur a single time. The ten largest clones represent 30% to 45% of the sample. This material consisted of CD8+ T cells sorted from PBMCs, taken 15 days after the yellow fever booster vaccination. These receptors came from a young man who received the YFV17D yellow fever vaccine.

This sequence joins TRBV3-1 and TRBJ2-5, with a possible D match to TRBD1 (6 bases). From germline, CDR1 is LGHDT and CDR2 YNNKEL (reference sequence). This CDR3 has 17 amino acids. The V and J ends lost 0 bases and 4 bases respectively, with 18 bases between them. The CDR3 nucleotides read TGTGCCAGCAGCCAAGAACAGGGTGCGTGGGCAAGAGAGACCCAGTACTTC. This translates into CASSQEQGAWARETQYF.

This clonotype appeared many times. This CDR3 reads CASSLLLGTEAFF. The CDR3, as DNA: TGCGCCAGCAGCTTGCTCCTGGGCACTGAAGCTTTCTTT. The chain joins TRBV5-1 to TRBJ1-1, with unresolved D. The V and J ends lost 1 base and 4 bases respectively, with 8 bases between them. The CDR3 consists of 13 residues. Germline V CDR1 and CDR2: SGHRS, YFSETQ.

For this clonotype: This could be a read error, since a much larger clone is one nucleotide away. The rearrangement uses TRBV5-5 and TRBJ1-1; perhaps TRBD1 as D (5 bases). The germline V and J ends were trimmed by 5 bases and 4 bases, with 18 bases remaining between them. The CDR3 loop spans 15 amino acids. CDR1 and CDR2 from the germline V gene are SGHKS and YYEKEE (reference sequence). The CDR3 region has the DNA TGTGCCAGCAGTTATTGCCCGACTGGGGGCACTGAAGCTTTCTTT. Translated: CASSYCPTGGTEAFF. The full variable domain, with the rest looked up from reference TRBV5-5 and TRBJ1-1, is DAGVTQSPTHLIKTRGQQVTLRCSPISGHKSVSWYQQVLGQGPQFIFQYYEKEERGRGNFPDRFSARQFPNYSSELNVNALLLGDSALYLCASSYCPTGGTEAFFGQGTRLTVV.